Below, 13 T cell receptor beta chains from the same sample are listed, as sequenced in a study of OX40 agonist ivuxolimab in advanced cancers. Data came from immunoSEQ multiplex PCR; TCRdb stores just in-frame clones and leaves some out. The data contain about 7,900 clones, roughly 87% of them seen just once; the ten biggest clones take up just under 30%. The sequenced sample was CD4+ or CD8+ T cells sorted from blood, obtained in a trial of the OX40 agonist ivuxolimab. The receptors derive from an adult with an advanced solid tumor such as melanoma, head and neck, liver or kidney cancer.

V and J are TRBV7-3 and TRBJ2-2; D assignment may be TRBD1 or TRBD2 (5 bases each). V lost 5 bases and J 7 bases, leaving 11 bases between the germline ends. The CDR3 totals 13 residues. The germline gives CDR1 SGHTA, CDR2 FQGTGA. The DNA of the CDR3 is TGTGCCAGCAGCCCTTTGGGGGACGGGGAGCTGTTTTTT. Translating it yields CASSPLGDGELFF.

The chain joins TRBV6-5 to TRBJ2-1, with D tentatively TRBD2 (5 bases). Germline CDR1 and CDR2: MNHEY and SVGAGI. This CDR3 spans 13 amino acids. V shed 10 bases and J shed 1 base, with 11 bases lying between them. CDR3 residues: CATKTGSYNEQFF. The CDR3 DNA reads as TGTGCCACAAAAACGGGATCCTACAATGAGCAGTTCTTC.

The chain uses TRBV7-3 and TRBJ2-3, with 9 bases lining up with TRBD1. The germline V gene has CDR1 SGHTA and CDR2 FQGTGA. V shed 5 bases and J 6 bases; nucleotides not matched to a gene: 6. The CDR3 is 14 residues long. The CDR3 coding sequence is TGTGCCAGCAGCCGGACAGGGGTTGGGGATACGCAGTATTTT. Translated, it gives CASSRTGVGDTQYF.

The J gene is TRBJ1-4, the V gene TRBV25-1; 11 nucleotides match TRBD1. Germline CDR1 and CDR2: MGHDK and SYGVNS. J lost 5 bases, V lost 5 bases, and 7 bases had no gene match. The CDR3 extends over 16 amino acids. The CDR3 DNA is TGTGCCAGCAGTAACTTGGGGACAGGGGGGAATGAAAAACTGTTTTTT. Its protein product is CASSNLGTGGNEKLFF. Filled out from reference TRBV25-1 and TRBJ1-4, the complete variable domain reads EADIYQTPRYLVIGTGKKITLECSQTMGHDKMYWYQQDPGMELHLIHYSYGVNSTEKGDLSSESTVSRIRTEHFPLTLESARPSHTSQYLCASSNLGTGGNEKLFFGSGTQLSVL.

The chain uses TRBV6-5 and TRBJ1-3; D is ambiguous. V was cut by 7 bases and J by 5 bases, with 12 bases left in between. Germline V gene lookup returns CDR1 MNHEY and CDR2 SVGAGI. The CDR3 covers 13 residues. The CDR3 coding sequence is TGTGCCAGCACCACTCTGAGCCGAAACACCATATATTTT. Amino acid sequence: CASTTLSRNTIYF.

This clone has just one count. The rearrangement joins TRBV28 to TRBJ2-7; unclear D gene. Germline CDR1 reads MDHEN; CDR2 reads SYDVKM. The CDR3 loop spans 13 amino acids. V shed 7 bases and J shed 3 bases, with 13 bases lying between them. The CDR3 protein is CASTYHPDYEQYF. Here the CDR3 DNA reads TGTGCCAGCACCTACCATCCTGACTACGAGCAGTACTTC.

The chain links TRBV27 to TRBJ2-2; the D is unclear. Trimming removed 3 bases from V and 2 bases from J, with 4 bases in between. Germline assignment: CDR1 MNHEY and CDR2 SMNVEV (reference sequence). This CDR3 comprises 13 residues. The CDR3 protein is CASSFPNTGELFF. The CDR3 bases are TGTGCCAGCAGTTTCCCTAACACCGGGGAGCTGTTTTTT.

The chain uses TRBV28 and TRBJ2-7; D perhaps matches TRBD1 (6 bases). Trimming removed 3 bases from V and 4 bases from J, with 19 bases in between. CDR1 is MDHEN, CDR2 SYDVKM, per germline. This CDR3 spans 16 amino acids. The CDR3 sequence is CASSFSIRAGTYEQYF. CDR3 in DNA: TGTGCCAGCAGTTTTTCGATCCGGGCAGGGACATACGAGCAGTACTTC.

This chain joins TRBV9 and TRBJ2-3; 11 nucleotides align to TRBD1. Losses at the gene ends were 3 bases for V and 5 bases for J; bases not matched to a gene: 11. The CDR3 extends over 17 amino acids. Germline lookup yields CDR1 SGDLS and CDR2 YYNGEE. The chain's CDR3 is CASSDVLGQGEGDTQYF. The CDR3 DNA sequence: TGTGCCAGCAGCGACGTCCTGGGACAGGGGGAGGGAGATACGCAGTATTTT.

This clone was seen only a few times. V and J are TRBV7-9 and TRBJ1-3; no clear D. V gave up 5 bases and J gave up 1 base, with 9 bases separating them. This CDR3 contains 14 residues. The V gene's germline CDR1 is SEHNR and CDR2 FQNEAQ (reference sequence). This CDR3 is CASSPTESGNTIYF. The CDR3 nucleotides read TGTGCCAGCAGCCCCACGGAATCTGGAAACACCATATATTTT.

This chain uses TRBV13 with TRBJ2-1, with 13 bases matching TRBD2. Trimming at V came to 0 bases and at J to 0 bases, leaving 2 bases not matched to a gene. CDR3 length equals 18 residues. Germline V gene lookup returns CDR1 PRHDT and CDR2 FYEKMQ (reference sequence). The CDR3 nucleotides read TGTGCCAGCAGCTTAGGACTAGCGGGAGGGCCCTCCTACAATGAGCAGTTCTTC. Translated, it gives CASSLGLAGGPSYNEQFF.

Note on this clone: This same CDR3 is encoded by further DNA sequences in the sample. This rearrangement joins TRBV19 to TRBJ2-1, with D unresolved. Germline values: CDR1 LNHDA, CDR2 SQIVND (reference sequence). V lost 3 bases, J lost 3 bases, and 0 bases lay in between. CDR3 length: 11 residues. This chain's CDR3 is CASSIYNEQFF. The CDR3 DNA reads as TGTGCCAGTAGTATCTACAATGAGCAGTTCTTC.

V and J are TRBV11-1 and TRBJ2-7, with 8 bases lining up with TRBD1. The germline V gene has CDR1 SGHAT and CDR2 FQDESV (reference sequence). The CDR3 covers 16 residues. With 5 bases clipped from V and 6 bases from J, the junction kept 15 bases outside the gene matches. CDR3 bases: TGTGCCAGCAGCCTCGCCGGGACAGGTCCTATTGGCGAGCAGTACTTC. As protein: CASSLAGTGPIGEQYF.